This TCR beta chain was documented in a study of cytomegalovirus exposure and HLA in healthy donors. Study details: There were 90 million to 140 million unique TCR beta sequences, drawn from about 200 million T cells, in an earlier analysis.

Germline assignment: CDR1 LNHDA and CDR2 SQIVND (reference sequence). The CDR3 runs to 12 residues. The V and J ends lost 3 bases and 5 bases respectively, with 5 bases between them. Overall study findings and caveats: No immune exposure information besides CMV serostatus was available. CMV antigen specificity of three CMV-associated chains was confirmed in vitro.

In regard to this clone: Its antigen is unidentified.

Primers: 60 Vbeta forward and 13 Jbeta reverse. The data were produced by immunoSEQ multiplex PCR, yet TCRdb's version contains in-frame clones alone and is incomplete. This table has fewer than 200,000 clones, 84% appearing once. Source material: PBMCs. The chain couples TRBV19 to TRBJ1-3, with unresolved D. The sequence came from a girl aged 2 to 10 in good health and CMV-seropositive. This chain's CDR3 is CASSITRNTIYF. The CDR3 region has the DNA TGTGCCAGTAGTATTACAAGAAACACCATATATTTT.